This TCR beta chain was retrieved from a study of early T cells in non-severe SARS-CoV-2 infection. As concerns this clonotype: What it binds is unknown.

Study-wide results and caveats: Reliance on VDJdb matching favored anti-spike CD8 responses; private and CD4 specificities were missed.

Researchers attached unique molecular identifiers to individual cDNA molecules. TCRdb re-analysed the 5' RACE reads in MiXCR, keeping a single row per CDR3 protein. The sample consists of under 60,000 distinct CDR3 sequences, 8% to 8.5% of them appearing once. CDR1 is MNHEY, CDR2 SMNVEV, per germline (reference sequence). The CDR3 sequence is 12 residues long. Trimming took off 6 bases at V and 8 bases at J, with 13 bases between the two ends. This receptor was identified in an adult who was a healthcare worker with PCR-confirmed SARS-CoV-2 infection or an uninfected control (not recorded which). Sequencing used whole blood. The rearrangement uses TRBV27 and TRBJ1-2; D is unresolved. In DNA, the CDR3 is TGTGCCAGCAGGGGGTACAGTTGGGGCTACACCTTC. This gives the protein CASRGYSWGYTF.